This T cell receptor (beta chain) was observed in a study of T-cell reconstitution after alpha-beta-depleted transplantation in children. Points from the study as a whole: Hyperexpanded clones declined; after one year, newly produced T cells mostly supplied diversity. The origin of high day-60 TCRbeta diversity in some patients lay in surviving recipient T cells and thymic progenitors. In patients about two months after transplant, alpha-beta T cells reportedly arose from several hundred expanded graft clones.

This CDR3 is built from 16 residues. The germline V gene encodes CDR1 SGHTA and CDR2 FQGNSA. Unique molecular identifiers tagged the TCRbeta library. TCRdb reprocessed the PCR reads via MiXCR and lists one record per CDR3 protein. This table holds 780,000 or so distinct CDR3 sequences, around 15% found once. Only a few counts were recorded for this clonotype. The antigen is unknown. The germline gene is not matched at one end of the junction; a read error may be the cause. This clonotype was sampled from a male patient between 5 and 17 years old who had a stem cell transplant for acute lymphoblastic leukemia, so the T cells may come from the graft donor. This chain links TRBV7-2 with TRBJ2-7, with 8 bases identical to TRBD2. The sample here was PBMCs, mostly from graft donor cells, taken 360 days after TCRalphabeta/CD19-depleted stem cell transplant. CDR3 bases: TGTGCCAGCAGCTTGGGTGGAGCGGGAGAATCCTTCGAGCAGTACTTC. This sequence encodes CASSLGGAGESFEQYF. The full variable domain, with the rest looked up from reference TRBV7-2 and TRBJ2-7, is GAGVSQSPSNKVTEKGKDVELRCDPISGHTALYWYRQSLGQGLEFLIYFQGNSAPDKSGLPSDRFSAERTGGSVSTLTIQRTQQEDSAVYLCASSLGGAGESFEQYFGPGTRLTVT.